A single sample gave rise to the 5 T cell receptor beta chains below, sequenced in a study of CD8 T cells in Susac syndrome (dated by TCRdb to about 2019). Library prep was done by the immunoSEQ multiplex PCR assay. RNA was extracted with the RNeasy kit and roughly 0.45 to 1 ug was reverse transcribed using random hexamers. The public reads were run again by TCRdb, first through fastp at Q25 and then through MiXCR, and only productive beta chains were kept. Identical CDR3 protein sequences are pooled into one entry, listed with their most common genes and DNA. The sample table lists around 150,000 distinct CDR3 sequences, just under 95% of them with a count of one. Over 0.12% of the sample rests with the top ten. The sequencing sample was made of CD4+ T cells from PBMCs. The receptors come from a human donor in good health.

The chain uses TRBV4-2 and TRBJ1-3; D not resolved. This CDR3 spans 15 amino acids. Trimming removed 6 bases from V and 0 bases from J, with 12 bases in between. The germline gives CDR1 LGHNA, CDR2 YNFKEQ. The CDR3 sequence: CASSSGLISGNTIYF. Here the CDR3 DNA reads TGTGCCAGCAGTTCCGGACTTATCTCTGGAAACACCATATATTTT.

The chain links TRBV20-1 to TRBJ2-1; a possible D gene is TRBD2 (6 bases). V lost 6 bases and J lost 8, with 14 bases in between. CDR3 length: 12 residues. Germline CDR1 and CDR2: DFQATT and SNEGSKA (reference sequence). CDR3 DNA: TGCAGTGCCCTGACTAGTTGGGATGAGCAGTTCTTC. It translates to CSALTSWDEQFF.

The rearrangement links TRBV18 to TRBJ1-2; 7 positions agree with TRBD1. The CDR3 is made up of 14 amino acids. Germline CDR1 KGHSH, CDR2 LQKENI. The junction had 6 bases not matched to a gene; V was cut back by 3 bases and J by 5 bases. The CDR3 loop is CASSPPSTGYGYTF. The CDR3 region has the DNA TGTGCCAGCTCACCTCCATCGACAGGGTATGGCTACACCTTC.

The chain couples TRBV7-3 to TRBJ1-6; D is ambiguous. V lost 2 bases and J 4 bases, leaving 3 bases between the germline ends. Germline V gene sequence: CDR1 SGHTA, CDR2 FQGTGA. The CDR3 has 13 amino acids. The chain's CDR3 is CASSLEYNSPLHF. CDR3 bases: TGTGCCAGCAGCTTAGAGTATAATTCACCCCTCCACTTT.

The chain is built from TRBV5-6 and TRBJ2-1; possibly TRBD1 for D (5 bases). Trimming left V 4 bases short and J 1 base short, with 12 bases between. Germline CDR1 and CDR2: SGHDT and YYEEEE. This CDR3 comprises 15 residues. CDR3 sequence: CASSILDRSYNEQFF. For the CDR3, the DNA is TGTGCCAGCAGCATCCTTGACAGATCCTACAATGAGCAGTTCTTC.